A single sample gave rise to the 25 T cell receptor beta chains below, sequenced in a study of control samples from healthy donors and cancer patients. Method: immunoSEQ multiplex PCR; TCRdb's copy keeps in-frame clones and lacks some. The sample holds about 55,000 clones; 95% to 97% are singletons and the top ten take around 2%. Sequenced material: blood. These receptors were obtained from a woman aged 30 to 39 in good health.

The J gene is TRBJ2-3, the V gene TRBV18; 7 bases match TRBD1. Germline lookup yields CDR1 KGHSH and CDR2 LQKENI. V was pared by 6 bases and J by 5 bases, with 11 bases of the junction left unmatched. This CDR3 has 15 amino acids. DNA of the CDR3: TGTGCCAGCTCCCCTGGACAGGCCAGACTAGATACGCAGTATTTT. Protein sequence: CASSPGQARLDTQYF.

The rearrangement uses TRBV4-1 and TRBJ2-1; 14 bases are shared with TRBD2. The J segment lost 8 bases and the V segment lost 5 bases, leaving 8 bases of the junction unmatched. Germline V gene sequence: CDR1 MGHRA, CDR2 YSYEKL. This CDR3 comprises 16 residues. The CDR3 DNA reads TGCGCCAGCAGCTTCCCGACTAGCGGGAGGGCTGATGAGCAGTTCTTC. Protein product: CASSFPTSGRADEQFF.

The chain is built from TRBV3-1 (or the pseudogene TRBV3-2) and TRBJ2-2; 9 nucleotides line up with TRBD1. The CDR3 is made up of 15 amino acids. Germline lookup yields CDR1 LGHDT and CDR2 YNNKEL (reference sequence). Trimming at V came to 4 bases and at J to 4 bases, leaving 4 bases not matched to a gene. The CDR3 DNA sequence: TGTGCCAGCAGCCCACAGGGGGCCGGCACCGGGGAGCTGTTTTTT. The encoded protein is CASSPQGAGTGELFF.

The V and J genes are TRBV28 and TRBJ2-2, with unresolved D. The length of the CDR3 is 14 residues. Germline V gives CDR1 MDHEN, CDR2 SYDVKM. The V and J ends lost 5 bases and 0 bases respectively, with 7 bases between them. The CDR3 DNA reads as TGTGCCAGCAGTCCCAGTTCGAACACCGGGGAGCTGTTTTTT. Amino acids: CASSPSSNTGELFF. Based on the CDR3 plus reference TRBV28 and TRBJ2-2, the full variable domain is DVKVTQSSRYLVKRTGEKVFLECVQDMDHENMFWYRQDPGLGLRLIYFSYDVKMKEKGDIPEGYSVSREKKERFSLILESASTNQTSMYLCASSPSSNTGELFFGEGSRLTVL.

This clone was counted between two and nine times. The rearrangement uses TRBV6-1 and TRBJ2-7; 9 bases agree with TRBD1. Germline loops: CDR1 MNHNS, CDR2 SASEGT. After removal of 1 base from V and 3 bases from J, the junction contained 4 bases not matched to a gene. CDR3 size: 15 residues. Here the CDR3 DNA reads TGTGCCAGCAGTGAAGAGGGGACAGGGTACTACGAGCAGTACTTC. It is translated as CASSEEGTGYYEQYF.

This chain connects TRBV7-9 to TRBJ1-2, with 7 bases aligning to TRBD1. This CDR3 is built from 13 residues. V dropped 5 bases and J dropped 4; count of bases not matched to a gene: 4. Germline CDR1 reads SEHNR; CDR2 reads FQNEAQ (reference sequence). CDR3 sequence (DNA): TGTGCCAGCAGCACGGGACAGCTCTATGGCTACACCTTC. Its protein is CASSTGQLYGYTF. Supplemented by reference TRBV7-9 and TRBJ1-2, the full variable domain reads DTGVSQNPRHKITKRGQNVTFRCDPISEHNRLYWYRQTLGQGPEFLTYFQNEAQLEKSRLLSDRFSAERPKGSFSTLEIQRTEQGDSAMYLCASSTGQLYGYTFGSGTRLTVV.

The gene calls are TRBV18 and TRBJ1-1, with D hard to call. Trimming took off 2 bases at V and 4 bases at J, with 8 bases between the two ends. Germline V gene sequence: CDR1 KGHSH, CDR2 LQKENI. The CDR3 is made up of 13 amino acids. This CDR3 is CASSPAIGTEAFF. CDR3 coding DNA: TGTGCCAGCTCACCAGCAATTGGCACTGAAGCTTTCTTT.

This chain links TRBV14 with TRBJ2-1; D not certain. Germline lookup yields CDR1 SGHDN and CDR2 FVKESK. This CDR3 has 12 residues. V lost 5 bases, J lost 9 bases, and 11 bases lay in between. The CDR3 nucleotides are TGTGCCAGCAGCATGCCCTCGAGTGAGCAGTTCTTC. Protein: CASSMPSSEQFF.

The V gene is TRBV27, the J gene TRBJ2-1, with 9 bases identical to TRBD1. The CDR3 totals 16 residues. Germline loops: CDR1 MNHEY, CDR2 SMNVEV (reference sequence). Germline trimming cut 4 bases from V and 3 bases from J; bases unmatched to any gene: 7. The CDR3 DNA reads as TGTGCCAGCAGTTCTCCCCGGGACAGGGTCTACAATGAGCAGTTCTTC. As protein: CASSSPRDRVYNEQFF.

The chain uses TRBV24-1 and TRBJ2-1; TRBD1 matches 8 bases. The germline V gene encodes CDR1 KGHDR and CDR2 SFDVKD. The CDR3 consists of 15 residues. With 5 bases clipped from V and 5 bases from J, the junction kept 7 bases outside the gene matches. This CDR3 is CATSGAGTGNNEQFF. DNA of the CDR3: TGTGCCACCAGTGGTGCCGGGACAGGCAACAATGAGCAGTTCTTC.

The chain has TRBV28 and TRBJ2-7; D gene unclear. Germline CDR1 reads MDHEN; CDR2 reads SYDVKM. Trimming removed 1 base at V and 3 bases at J, with 4 bases between. The CDR3 contains 12 residues. CDR3 in amino acids: CASSLFGYEQYF. The CDR3 DNA follows: TGTGCCAGCAGTTTATTTGGCTACGAGCAGTACTTC. Full variable domain (rest looked up from reference TRBV28 and TRBJ2-7): DVKVTQSSRYLVKRTGEKVFLECVQDMDHENMFWYRQDPGLGLRLIYFSYDVKMKEKGDIPEGYSVSREKKERFSLILESASTNQTSMYLCASSLFGYEQYFGPGTRLTVT.

V and J are TRBV27 and TRBJ1-6; D not certain. CDR1 and CDR2 (germline): MNHEY, SMNVEV (reference sequence). This CDR3 has 15 amino acids. Trimming removed 4 bases from V and 3 bases from J, with 10 bases in between. CDR3 nucleotide sequence: TGTGCCAGCAGTTCTCGGACCGACTATAATTCACCCCTCCACTTT. Translation: CASSSRTDYNSPLHF.

This clone was picked up one time. The V gene is TRBV19, the J gene TRBJ2-2; D is undetermined. Germline CDR1 and CDR2: LNHDA and SQIVND (reference sequence). The V end lost 3 bases, the J end lost 2 bases, and 4 bases lay between the germline ends. The CDR3 extends over 13 amino acids. Here the CDR3 reads CASSMGNTGELFF. CDR3 sequence (DNA): TGTGCCAGTAGTATGGGAAACACCGGGGAGCTGTTTTTT.

V is TRBV15 and J is TRBJ2-2; D is possibly TRBD2 (6 bases). The V gene lost 5 bases and the J gene lost 3 bases, with 10 bases spanning the gap. The CDR3 consists of 14 residues. In germline, CDR1 is LNHNV, CDR2 YYDKDF (reference sequence). As DNA, the CDR3 is TGTGCCACCAGCCCGGGAGCGCACACCGGGGAGCTGTTTTTT. The encoded protein is CATSPGAHTGELFF.

The chain uses TRBV7-9 and TRBJ2-4, with a possible D match to TRBD2 (5 bases). The CDR3 covers 16 residues. Deletions cut 5 bases from V and 3 bases from J, with 17 bases between. Germline V gene sequence: CDR1 SEHNR, CDR2 FQNEAQ (reference sequence). The chain's CDR3 is CASSPRGGRHKNIQYF. CDR3 in DNA: TGTGCCAGCAGCCCCCGAGGAGGACGGCACAAAAACATTCAGTACTTC. Together with reference TRBV7-9 and TRBJ2-4, the CDR3 gives the full variable domain: DTGVSQNPRHKITKRGQNVTFRCDPISEHNRLYWYRQTLGQGPEFLTYFQNEAQLEKSRLLSDRFSAERPKGSFSTLEIQRTEQGDSAMYLCASSPRGGRHKNIQYFGAGTRLSVL.

The V and J genes are TRBV5-4 and TRBJ2-5; tentatively, D is TRBD1 or TRBD2 (5 bases each). The V gene lost 1 base and the J gene lost 9 bases, with 19 bases spanning the gap. Germline V CDR1 and CDR2: SGHNT, YYREEE (reference sequence). The CDR3 is 15 residues long. The chain's CDR3 is CASSLTGARKGSQYF. CDR3 in DNA: TGTGCCAGCAGCTTGACCGGGGCGAGAAAAGGGTCCCAGTACTTC.

The chain couples TRBV19 to TRBJ2-5; 7 bases line up with TRBD1. The CDR3 spans 13 residues. The ends lost 3 bases at V and 7 bases at J; junction bases unmatched: 5. Looked up from germline, CDR1 is LNHDA and CDR2 is SQIVND (reference sequence). CDR3 sequence reads: CASSIGTVGTQYF. The CDR3 region has the DNA TGTGCCAGTAGTATCGGGACAGTCGGGACCCAGTACTTC. The full variable domain, rest sourced from reference TRBV19 and TRBJ2-5, is DGGITQSPKYLFRKEGQNVTLSCEQNLNHDAMYWYRQDPGQGLRLIYYSQIVNDFQKGDIAEGYSVSREKKESFPLTVTSAQKNPTAFYLCASSIGTVGTQYFGPGTRLLVL.

The rearrangement uses TRBV5-1 and TRBJ2-1; D is ambiguous. Germline V gene sequence: CDR1 SGHRS, CDR2 YFSETQ. The CDR3 has 13 amino acids. The V and J ends lost 0 bases and 5 bases respectively, with 6 bases between them. The CDR3 region is CASSLAPDNEQFF. The CDR3 DNA is TGCGCCAGCAGCTTGGCCCCGGACAATGAGCAGTTCTTC.

The chain uses TRBV28 and TRBJ2-7, with D unresolved. The germline gives CDR1 MDHEN, CDR2 SYDVKM. CDR3 length: 13 residues. V was shortened by 6 bases and J by 3 bases, with 12 bases between the two germline ends. The chain's CDR3 is CASSPPASYEQYF. CDR3 in DNA: TGTGCCAGCAGCCCCCCTGCCAGCTACGAGCAGTACTTC.

V gene TRBV6-2 or TRBV6-3 combines with J gene TRBJ2-4; D remains unclear. The CDR3 is 13 amino acids. V lost 2 bases to trimming and J lost 0 bases, with 2 bases between them. CDR1 and CDR2 from the germline V gene are MNHEY and SVGEGT. CDR3 DNA: TGTGCCAGCAGTTACATAGCCAAAAACATTCAGTACTTC. It specifies CASSYIAKNIQYF.

The DNA for the CDR3 is TGTGCCAGCAGTGGGGTCTCCCACGGAAAGCAGTTCTTC. Protein sequence: CASSGVSHGKQFF. The chain combines TRBV2 with TRBJ2-1; D not resolved. This CDR3 spans 13 amino acids. Trimming removed 4 bases at V and 11 bases at J, with 15 bases between. Germline V gives CDR1 SNHLY, CDR2 FYNNEI.

This chain joins TRBV29-1 and TRBJ1-2; TRBD1 might be the D (5 bases). Germline-derived CDR1 and CDR2 are SQVTM and ANQGSEA. The CDR3 sequence is 12 residues long. V lost 5 bases, J lost 2 bases, and 9 bases lay in between. CDR3 sequence: CSVPTENYGYTF. The CDR3 DNA sequence: TGCAGCGTTCCGACAGAAAACTATGGCTACACCTTC.

The J gene is TRBJ2-5, the V gene TRBV12-1; the table's D call TRBD1 went unverified against the DNA. TRBV12-1 is an annotated pseudogene. The CDR3 spans 17 residues. The CDR3 coding sequence is TGTGCCAGCAGCCAACTAGGAGGGGGCCGGTCCCAAGAGACCCAGTACTTC. This translates into CASSQLGGGRSQETQYF.

This chain links TRBV5-1 with TRBJ2-1; D is ambiguous. V lost 3 bases, J lost 0 bases, and 4 bases lay in between. There are 13 residues in the CDR3. Germline V gene data show CDR1 as SGHRS and CDR2 as YFSETQ. The CDR3 DNA sequence: TGCGCCAGCAGCTACGGCTCCTACAATGAGCAGTTCTTC. Residues: CASSYGSYNEQFF. Full variable domain (outside the CDR3, taken from reference TRBV5-1 and TRBJ2-1): KAGVTQTPRYLIKTRGQQVTLSCSPISGHRSVSWYQQTPGQGLQFLFEYFSETQRNKGNFPGRFSGRQFSNSRSEMNVSTLELGDSALYLCASSYGSYNEQFFGPGTRLTVL.

The chain carries TRBV5-1 and TRBJ2-5; D remains unclear. The CDR3 loop spans 15 amino acids. Looked up from germline, CDR1 is SGHRS and CDR2 is YFSETQ. V gave up 4 bases and J gave up 1 base, with 14 bases separating them. The CDR3 DNA follows: TGCGCCAGCAGCCCGGTTTTGGGTCCCCAAGAGACCCAGTACTTC. It translates to CASSPVLGPQETQYF.